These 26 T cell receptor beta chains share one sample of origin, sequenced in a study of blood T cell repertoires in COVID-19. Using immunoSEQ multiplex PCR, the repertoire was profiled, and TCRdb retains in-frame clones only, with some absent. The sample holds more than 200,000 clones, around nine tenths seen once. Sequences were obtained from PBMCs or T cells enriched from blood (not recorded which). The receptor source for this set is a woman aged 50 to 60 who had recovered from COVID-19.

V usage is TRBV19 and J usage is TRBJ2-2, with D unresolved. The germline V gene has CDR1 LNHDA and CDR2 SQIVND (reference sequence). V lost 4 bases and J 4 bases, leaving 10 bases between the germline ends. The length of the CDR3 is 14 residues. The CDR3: CASSTSVATGELFF. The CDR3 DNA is TGTGCCAGTAGTACCAGTGTAGCCACCGGGGAGCTGTTTTTT.

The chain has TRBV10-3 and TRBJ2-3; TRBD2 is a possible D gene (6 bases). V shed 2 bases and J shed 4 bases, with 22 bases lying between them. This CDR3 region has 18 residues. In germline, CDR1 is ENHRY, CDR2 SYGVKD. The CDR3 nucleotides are TGTGCCATCAGTGAGAATGTTAGCGGCGCCCGAAGGTCAGATACGCAGTATTTT. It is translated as CAISENVSGARRSDTQYF.

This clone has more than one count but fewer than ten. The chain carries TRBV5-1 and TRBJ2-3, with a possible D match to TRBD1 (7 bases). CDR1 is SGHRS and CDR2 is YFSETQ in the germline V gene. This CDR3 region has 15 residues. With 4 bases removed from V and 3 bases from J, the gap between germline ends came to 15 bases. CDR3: CASSRDSSGTDTQYF. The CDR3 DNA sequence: TGCGCCAGCAGCCGGGACAGTAGCGGTACAGATACGCAGTATTTT.

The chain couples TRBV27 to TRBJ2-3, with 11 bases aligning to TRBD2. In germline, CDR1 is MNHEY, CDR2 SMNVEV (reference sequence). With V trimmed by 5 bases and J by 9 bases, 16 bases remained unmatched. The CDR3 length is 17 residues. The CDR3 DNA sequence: TGTGCCAGCAGTCTATATAGCGGGAGGGATTTACGGGACACGCAGTATTTT. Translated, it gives CASSLYSGRDLRDTQYF.

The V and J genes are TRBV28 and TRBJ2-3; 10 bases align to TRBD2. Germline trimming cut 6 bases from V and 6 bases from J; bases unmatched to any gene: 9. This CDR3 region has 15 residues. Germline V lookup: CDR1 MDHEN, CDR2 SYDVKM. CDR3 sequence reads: CASRTPSGSGDTQYF. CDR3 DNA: TGTGCCAGCAGGACCCCTAGCGGGAGTGGGGATACGCAGTATTTT.

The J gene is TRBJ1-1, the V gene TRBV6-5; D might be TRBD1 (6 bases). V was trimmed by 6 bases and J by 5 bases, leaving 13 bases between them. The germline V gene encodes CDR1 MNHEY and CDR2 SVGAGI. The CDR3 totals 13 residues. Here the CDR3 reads CASRRGLGTEAFF. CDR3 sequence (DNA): TGTGCCAGCAGGAGGGGGTTAGGAACTGAAGCTTTCTTT.

The CDR3 loop reads CASSLSFSNTGELFF. CDR3 nucleotides: TGTGCCAGCAGCCTGTCTTTTTCGAACACCGGGGAGCTGTTTTTT. The gene calls are TRBV7-6 and TRBJ2-2; unclear D gene. CDR3 length: 15 residues. Looked up from germline, CDR1 is SGHVS and CDR2 is FNYEAQ. The V end lost 5 bases, the J end lost 0 bases, and 10 bases lay between the germline ends.

The CDR3 DNA reads TGTGCCAGCAGTTTGGGTCCGAGGGCTGAAGCTTTCTTT. Translated: CASSLGPRAEAFF. The chain links TRBV7-6 to TRBJ1-1, with unresolved D. Germline CDR1 is SGHVS and CDR2 is FNYEAQ. The V end was cut by 6 bases, the J end by 6 bases, with 14 bases between. The CDR3 length is 13 residues. Variable domain in full (rest from reference TRBV7-6 and TRBJ1-1): GAGVSQSPRYKVTKRGQDVALRCDPISGHVSLYWYRQALGQGPEFLTYFNYEAQQDKSGLPNDRFSAERPEGSISTLTIQRTEQRDSAMYRCASSLGPRAEAFFGQGTRLTVV.

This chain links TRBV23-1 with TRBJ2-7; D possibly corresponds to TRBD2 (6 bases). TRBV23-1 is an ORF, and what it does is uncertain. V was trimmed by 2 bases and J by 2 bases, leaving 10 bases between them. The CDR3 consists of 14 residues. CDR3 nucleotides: TGCGCCAGCAGTCAAGGAGGGAAGACCTACGAGCAGTACTTC. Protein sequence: CASSQGGKTYEQYF.

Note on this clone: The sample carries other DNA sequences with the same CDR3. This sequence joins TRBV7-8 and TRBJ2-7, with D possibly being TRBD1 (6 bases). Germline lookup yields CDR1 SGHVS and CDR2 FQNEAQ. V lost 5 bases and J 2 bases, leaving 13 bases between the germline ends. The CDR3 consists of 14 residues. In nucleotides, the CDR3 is TGTGCCAGCAGCCCACGGGACACACCCTACGAGCAGTACTTC. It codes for CASSPRDTPYEQYF.

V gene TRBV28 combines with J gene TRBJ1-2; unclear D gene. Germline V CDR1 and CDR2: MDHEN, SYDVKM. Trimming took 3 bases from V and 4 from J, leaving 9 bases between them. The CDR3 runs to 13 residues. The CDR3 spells CASSFRSTYGYTF. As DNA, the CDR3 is TGTGCCAGCAGTTTCCGGTCTACCTATGGCTACACCTTC.

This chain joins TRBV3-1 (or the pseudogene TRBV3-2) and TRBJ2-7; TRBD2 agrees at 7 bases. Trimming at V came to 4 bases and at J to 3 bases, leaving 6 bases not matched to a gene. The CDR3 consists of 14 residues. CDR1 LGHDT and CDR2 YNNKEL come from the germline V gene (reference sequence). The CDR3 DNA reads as TGTGCCAGCAGCCGGGGACTAATAGTCTACGAGCAGTACTTC. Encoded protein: CASSRGLIVYEQYF.

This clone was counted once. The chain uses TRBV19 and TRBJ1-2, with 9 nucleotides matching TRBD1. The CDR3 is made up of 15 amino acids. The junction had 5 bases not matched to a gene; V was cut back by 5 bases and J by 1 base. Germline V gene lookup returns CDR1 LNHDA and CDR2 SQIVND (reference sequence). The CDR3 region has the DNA TGTGCCAGTAGTGGCCAGGACAGGGGTAACTATGGCTACACCTTC. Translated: CASSGQDRGNYGYTF.

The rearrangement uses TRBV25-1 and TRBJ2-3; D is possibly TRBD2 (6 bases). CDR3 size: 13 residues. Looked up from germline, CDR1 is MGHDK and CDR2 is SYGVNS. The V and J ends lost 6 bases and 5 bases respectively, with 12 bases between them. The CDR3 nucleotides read TGTGCCAGCAGGACGGGGGAAAAAGATACGCAGTATTTT. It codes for CASRTGEKDTQYF.

CDR3 residues: CSASTPGNEQFF. DNA of the CDR3: TGCAGTGCTAGTACCCCCGGGAATGAGCAGTTCTTC. This chain uses TRBV20-1 with TRBJ2-1; D gene ambiguous. V was trimmed by 3 bases and J by 7 bases, leaving 10 bases between them. The CDR3 totals 12 residues. From germline, CDR1 is DFQATT and CDR2 SNEGSKA (reference sequence).

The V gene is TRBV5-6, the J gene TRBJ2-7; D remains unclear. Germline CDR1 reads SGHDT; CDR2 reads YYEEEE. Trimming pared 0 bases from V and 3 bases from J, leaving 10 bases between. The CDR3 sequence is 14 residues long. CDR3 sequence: CASSLDSHFYEQYF. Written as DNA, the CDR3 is TGTGCCAGCAGCTTGGATTCCCATTTCTACGAGCAGTACTTC.

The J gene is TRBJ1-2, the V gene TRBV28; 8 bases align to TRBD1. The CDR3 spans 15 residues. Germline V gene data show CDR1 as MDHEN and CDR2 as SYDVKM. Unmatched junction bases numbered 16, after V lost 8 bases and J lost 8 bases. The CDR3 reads CASRYSDRESGGYTF. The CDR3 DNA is TGTGCCAGCCGATATTCGGACAGGGAGAGTGGCGGCTACACCTTC.

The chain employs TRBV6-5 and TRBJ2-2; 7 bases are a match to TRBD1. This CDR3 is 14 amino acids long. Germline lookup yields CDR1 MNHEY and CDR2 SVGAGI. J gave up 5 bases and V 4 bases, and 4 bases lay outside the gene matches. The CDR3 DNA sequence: TGTGCCAGCAGTTGGGACAGACAGACCGGGGAGCTGTTTTTT. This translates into CASSWDRQTGELFF.

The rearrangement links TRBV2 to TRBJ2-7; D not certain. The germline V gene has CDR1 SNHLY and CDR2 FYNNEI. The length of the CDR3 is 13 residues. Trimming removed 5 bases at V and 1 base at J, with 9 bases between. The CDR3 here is CASSKLRSYEQYF. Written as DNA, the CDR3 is TGTGCCAGCAGTAAGCTCCGTTCCTACGAGCAGTACTTC.

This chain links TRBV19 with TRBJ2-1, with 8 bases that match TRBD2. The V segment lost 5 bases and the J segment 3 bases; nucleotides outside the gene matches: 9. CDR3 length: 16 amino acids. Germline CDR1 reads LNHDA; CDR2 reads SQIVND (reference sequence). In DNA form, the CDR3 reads TGTGCCAGTAGTCCCTTCGGGGGGGAGAGCTACAATGAGCAGTTCTTC. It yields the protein CASSPFGGESYNEQFF. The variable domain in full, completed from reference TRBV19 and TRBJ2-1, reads DGGITQSPKYLFRKEGQNVTLSCEQNLNHDAMYWYRQDPGQGLRLIYYSQIVNDFQKGDIAEGYSVSREKKESFPLTVTSAQKNPTAFYLCASSPFGGESYNEQFFGPGTRLTVL.

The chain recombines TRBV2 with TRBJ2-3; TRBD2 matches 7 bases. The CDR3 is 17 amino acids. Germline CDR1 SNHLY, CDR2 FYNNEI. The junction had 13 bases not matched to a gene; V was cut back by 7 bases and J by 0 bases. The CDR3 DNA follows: TGTGCCAGCATTAGGGTGAGGACTAGTCCTAGCACAGATACGCAGTATTTT. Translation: CASIRVRTSPSTDTQYF.

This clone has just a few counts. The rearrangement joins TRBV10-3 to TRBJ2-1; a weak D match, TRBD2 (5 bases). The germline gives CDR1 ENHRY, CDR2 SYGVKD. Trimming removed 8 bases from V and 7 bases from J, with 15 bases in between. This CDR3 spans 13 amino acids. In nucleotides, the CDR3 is TGTGCCATCCTAGCCGACCGAGGGAATGAGCAGTTCTTC. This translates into CAILADRGNEQFF.

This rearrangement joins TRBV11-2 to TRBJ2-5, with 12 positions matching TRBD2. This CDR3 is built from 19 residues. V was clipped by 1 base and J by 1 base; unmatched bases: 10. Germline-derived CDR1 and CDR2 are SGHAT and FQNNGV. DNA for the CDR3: TGTGCCAGCAGCTTAGTCCCCCCGACTAGCGGGAGCCTCCAAGAGACCCAGTACTTC. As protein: CASSLVPPTSGSLQETQYF.

CDR3 loop: CASSQDSRVNQPQHF. The DNA for the CDR3 is TGTGCCAGCAGCCAAGATTCCAGGGTCAATCAGCCCCAGCATTTT. The chain carries TRBV3-1 (or the pseudogene TRBV3-2) and TRBJ1-5; possible D gene TRBD1, 5 bases. CDR1 and CDR2 from the germline V gene are LGHDT and YNNKEL (reference sequence). The V end lost 0 bases, the J end lost 3 bases, and 9 bases lay between the germline ends. The CDR3 covers 15 residues.

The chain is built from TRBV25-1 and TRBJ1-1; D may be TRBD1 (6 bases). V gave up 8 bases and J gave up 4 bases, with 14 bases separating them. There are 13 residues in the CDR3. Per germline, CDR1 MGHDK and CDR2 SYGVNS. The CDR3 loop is CASGNREGTEAFF. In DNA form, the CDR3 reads TGTGCCAGCGGGAACAGGGAGGGCACTGAAGCTTTCTTT.

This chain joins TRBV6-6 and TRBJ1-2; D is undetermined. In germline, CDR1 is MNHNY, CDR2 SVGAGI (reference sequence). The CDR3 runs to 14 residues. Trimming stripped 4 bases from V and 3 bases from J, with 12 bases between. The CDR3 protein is CASSSSAGYYGYTF. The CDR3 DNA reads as TGTGCCAGCAGTTCATCGGCGGGATACTATGGCTACACCTTC.